This T cell receptor (beta chain) was recovered during a study of T-cell memory formation after mild COVID-19 (dated by TCRdb to the early 2020s). About the investigation overall: TCR sequence clusters from the two donors were found to be largely donor specific. Longitudinal TCRalpha and TCRbeta repertoire sequencing tracked T-cell clones expanding and contracting after mild COVID-19 in a couple of donors. Two young, previously healthy adult volunteers made up the cohort, one male and one female. The investigation overall reported the following: Contracting CD4+ clones were found mainly in CM and EM memory subsets, while CD8+ clones were enriched in EMRA. The study covered only a couple of mild cases, and larger cohorts including severe cases with pre-infection samples were considered necessary. The second-wave clones that peaked on day 37 were not confirmed to be SARS-CoV-2 specific. Balanced CD4/CD8 phenotypes were observed for clones contracting from day 15 to 85, whereas a bias towards CD4+ was observed for a second wave of clones expanding from day 15 to 37. Some responding clones were detected in pre-infection memory, suggesting pre-existing cross-reactive memory T cells joined the SARS-CoV-2 response.

This clonotype occurred a few times. It lacks a known antigen. Base qualities are missing; no much larger clone stands one base away. Ficoll-Paque density gradient centrifugation was the method used to isolate PBMCs. Sequencing was carried out with an Illumina NovaSeq 6000. cDNA libraries for TCRalpha and TCRbeta were prepared by 5'RACE using constant-segment primers, with sample barcodes and unique molecular identifiers added. Trizol reagent was used to extract RNA from every sample. Library amplification was performed in two PCR steps, and a second sample barcode and Illumina TruSeq adapters were introduced in the second step. Sequencing of the libraries was done on an Illumina NovaSeq, producing 2 x 150 bp paired-end reads. Processing in the source paper ran as follows. Reads were demultiplexed and collapsed into UMI-guided consensus sequences with migec v1.2.7. Using mixcr v2.1.11, UMI consensuses were aligned to TRA and TRB V and J templates and then assembled into clonotypes. Expanded or contracted clonotypes were those called significant by both edgeR and NoisET, with noise models trained on biological replicates. For edgeR calls, the cutoffs were a false discovery rate-adjusted p below 0.01 and a log2 fold-change threshold of 1. PCA with hierarchical clustering of max-normalized trajectories of the 1000 most abundant clonotypes was used as exploratory dynamics analysis. Separately sequenced CD4+ and CD8+ repertoires were used to assign a CD4 or CD8 phenotype to each responding clone. The public reads were reanalyzed by TCRdb: fastp trimming at Q25, MiXCR alignment, in-frame beta chains only. When rows share a CDR3 protein, they turn into one entry using the most common DNA and genes. These V and J calls derive from TCRdb rather than the authors' analysis. The sample table holds about 320,000 distinct CDR3 sequences, of which 14% were seen once. The ten largest clones capture 21% of the sample.

Its CDR3 holds 18 amino acids, cysteine through phenylalanine. The DNA shown is the 54-base CDR3, in frame from base 1. V and J are truncated by 0 bases and 7 bases respectively, leaving an intervening sequence of 22 bases. The germline V gene (reference sequence) supplies CDR1 LGHDT and CDR2 YNNKEL. The sample consisted of PBMCs or a T cell subset sorted from them (not recorded which). The sequence was collected from a man between 18 and 29 years old who had mild COVID-19 (a few samples of this study predate the infection). The sample titles of this study are shuffled in the database, so cell type and time point are left out; the donor was told from shared clones. The chain uses TRBV3-1 and TRBJ2-1; TRBD2 could be the D gene, as 5 bases match. The base sequence is TGTGCCAGCAGCCAAGATTTTGGGTCGGGGAGACCTAGAAATGAGCAGTTCTTC. The encoded protein is CASSQDFGSGRPRNEQFF.